One T cell receptor beta chain is described in this entry. Its target antigen remains unknown. No base quality information exists; no much larger clone differs at one position. Each collaborating institution followed its own protocols to collect whole blood in K2EDTA tubes. For TCRbeta analysis, collaborators shipped samples in one of three forms: frozen whole blood, isolated PBMCs, or DNA extracted from either of those sample types. There are 14 amino acids in the CDR3, from cysteine to phenylalanine inclusive. Left in the record is the CDR3 DNA by itself, 42 bases read in frame from the first base. Trimming removed 3 bases from V and 8 bases from J, leaving 17 bases between the germline ends. The germline V gene (reference sequence) gives CDR1 as GTSNPN and CDR2 as SVGIG. The immunoSEQ Assay, a bias-controlled multiplex PCR, was used to amplify TCRbeta CDR3 regions from genomic DNA. In the original analysis: Nucleated cell counts per sample were estimated from amplification of reference gene primers within the assay. To quantify the absolute abundance of each unique TCRbeta CDR3 rearrangement, sequence reads were collapsed and filtered. Productive Simpson clonality was computed per sample as the square root of Simpson's diversity index over productive rearrangements. TCRdb took this table from immuneACCESS and kept in-frame rearrangements with V and J called. Such tables lack part of the clones; where checked against another copy, unresolved V genes explain under half of the gap, and the rest is unexplained. V and J calls and clone size are given by that table; D and trimming were obtained from the DNA. The table for this sample lists 200,000 or so clones; 80% to 85% of them were counted only once. Clones ranked in the top ten supply approximately 5.4% of the sample.

This record comes from a study of blood T cell repertoires in COVID-19 (dated by TCRdb to between 2020 and 2021). Study-level background: Collaborator samples came from the United States, Italy and Spain and covered acute and convalescent phases of COVID-19. The material from the prospective study consisted of cDNA or gDNA derived from T cells, B-cell-depleted T cells, or PBMCs. Subjects who had been exposed to COVID-19, were actively infected with it, or had recovered from it provided the deeply sampled blood TCRbeta repertoires that made up the dataset. The repertoires were released in a freely available public database intended as a resource for research on the immune response to SARS-CoV-2. The samples were drawn from two sources: the first 160 participants of the ongoing ImmuneRACE study, and 950 to 1,500 subjects contributed by 6 global collaborators. Nearly every sample came with metadata listing a de-identified subject ID, COVID-19 status, age in years and sex. Where HLA class I and class II types were available, the types were taken from metadata supplied by the sample provider, not from assay-based typing.

Beyond this particular receptor, the publication reports: The amount of clinical and demographic metadata varied by source and participant and was provided uncurated.

The rearranged segments are TRBV30 and TRBJ2-1; the D segment cannot be called with confidence. The sequence was obtained from a human donor in a cohort sampled during active COVID-19. Specimen: peripheral blood. This receptor has the CDR3 CAWSATAAFDEQFF. In nucleotide form, the sequence is TGTGCCTGGAGCGCGACTGCGGCTTTCGATGAGCAGTTCTTC. This CDR3, with the reference TRBV30 and TRBJ2-1 proteins standing in past its ends, gives the full variable domain SQTIHQWPATLVQPVGSPLSLECTVEGTSNPNLYWYRQAAGRGLQLLFYSVGIGQISSEVPQNLSASRPQDRQFILSSKKLLLSDSGFYLCAWSATAAFDEQFFGPGTRLTVL.